These T cell receptor beta chains were read from a single sample in a study of response to subunit inactivated influenza vaccine. TCRdb analysed the RT-PCR reads with MiXCR anew, one entry per CDR3 protein. The data show roughly 520,000 distinct CDR3 sequences, with approximately 24% seen just once and 1.5% to 2% held by the top ten. Sequencing was performed on CD4+ T cells sorted from PBMCs, taken 5 days after vaccination. These receptors were taken from a man between 50 and 59 years old who received an inactivated influenza vaccine. The CDR3 runs from the conserved cysteine through the conserved F or W. D genes are given only for firm matches. Size tells how often a clone was seen (once, few, many) or the class of an expanded clone, and some rows leave it out.

J: TRBJ2-5
size: few
V: TRBV20-1
D: -
CDR3: CSASYGSGETQYF
DNA: TGCAGTGCTAGTTATGGCTCTGGGGAGACCCAGTACTTC

J: TRBJ2-2
size: -
V: TRBV7-2
D: TRBD2
CDR3: CASSLSTSGVAGELFF
DNA: TGTGCCAGCAGCTTATCGACTAGCGGGGTGGCCGGGGAGCTGTTTTTT

J: TRBJ2-1
size: few
V: TRBV9
D: -
CDR3: CASSLGAEQFF
DNA: TGTGCCAGCAGCCTAGGGGCTGAGCAGTTCTTC

J: TRBJ2-2
size: -
V: TRBV6-1
D: -
CDR3: CASSGSRGIGELFF
DNA: TGTGCCAGCAGTGGGAGCAGGGGCATCGGGGAGCTGTTTTTT

J: TRBJ2-2
size: few
V: TRBV4-3
D: TRBD1
CDR3: CASSQAGTGNTGELFF
DNA: TGCGCCAGCAGCCAAGCCGGGACAGGGAACACCGGGGAGCTGTTTTTT

J: TRBJ2-1
size: many
V: TRBV20-1
D: TRBD2
CDR3: CSASGSGSLNEQFF
DNA: TGCAGTGCTAGTGGTAGCGGGAGTCTTAATGAGCAGTTCTTC

J: TRBJ2-2
size: -
V: TRBV7-9
D: -
CDR3: CASSPYTGVNTGELFF
DNA: TGTGCCAGCAGCCCTTATACGGGGGTGAACACCGGGGAGCTGTTTTTT

J: TRBJ2-3
size: few
V: TRBV2
D: TRBD1
CDR3: CASSGQGWRSDTQYF
DNA: TGTGCCAGCAGTGGACAGGGATGGCGATCAGATACGCAGTATTTT

J: TRBJ1-1
size: many
V: TRBV5-6
D: -
CDR3: CASSLVRQTNTEAFF
DNA: TGTGCCAGCAGCTTGGTCAGACAGACGAACACTGAAGCTTTCTTT

J: TRBJ2-7
size: -
V: TRBV10-3
D: -
CDR3: CAISPASMQGHYEQYF
DNA: TGTGCCATCAGTCCCGCGTCGATGCAGGGACACTACGAGCAGTACTTC

J: TRBJ2-1
size: -
V: TRBV10-3
D: TRBD2
CDR3: CAISATGGDEQFF
DNA: TGTGCCATCAGTGCAACCGGGGGGGATGAGCAGTTCTTC

J: TRBJ2-5
size: -
V: TRBV5-6
D: -
CDR3: CASSLEDQETQYF
DNA: TGTGCCAGCAGCTTGGAGGACCAAGAGACCCAGTACTTC

J: TRBJ2-3
size: -
V: TRBV24-1
D: TRBD2
CDR3: CATSVPRGGLLTDTQYF
DNA: TGTGCCACCAGTGTCCCTCGGGGGGGTCTTCTCACAGATACGCAGTATTTT

J: TRBJ2-1
size: -
V: TRBV12-3/TRBV12-4
D: -
CDR3: CASSSLEGFF
DNA: TGTGCCAGCAGCTCACTAGAGGGGTTCTTC

J: TRBJ2-5
size: -
V: TRBV30
D: -
CDR3: CAWTSKLNRGGGETQYF
DNA: TGTGCCTGGACTTCTAAATTGAACAGGGGGGGTGGAGAGACCCAGTACTTC

J: TRBJ1-2
size: -
V: TRBV4-1
D: -
CDR3: CASSQDSNRVNGYTF
DNA: TGCGCCAGCAGCCAAGACTCGAACAGGGTTAATGGCTACACCTTC

J: TRBJ1-2
size: few
V: TRBV25-1
D: -
CDR3: CASSESGGSDYGYTF
DNA: TGTGCCAGCAGTGAATCGGGAGGGAGCGACTATGGCTACACCTTC

J: TRBJ2-2
size: -
V: TRBV5-6
D: TRBD2
CDR3: CASSLAGGRNTGELFF
DNA: TGTGCCAGCAGCTTGGCCGGGGGGAGGAACACCGGGGAGCTGTTTTTT

J: TRBJ2-2
size: -
V: TRBV15
D: TRBD2
CDR3: CATNPGLAGVPNTGELFF
DNA: TGTGCCACCAACCCGGGACTAGCGGGAGTTCCGAACACCGGGGAGCTGTTTTTT

J: TRBJ1-2
size: many
V: TRBV7-2
D: TRBD1
CDR3: CASSSGTGVSGYTF
DNA: TGTGCCAGCAGCTCCGGGACAGGGGTCAGTGGCTACACCTTC

J: TRBJ2-1
size: few
V: TRBV6-2/TRBV6-3
D: TRBD2
CDR3: CASSPQPGLAGENEQFF
DNA: TGTGCCAGCAGTCCACAGCCGGGACTAGCGGGAGAAAATGAGCAGTTCTTC

J: TRBJ2-5
size: -
V: TRBV7-2
D: TRBD2
CDR3: CASSRTGTSGTTQYF
DNA: TGTGCAAGCAGTAGAACCGGGACTAGCGGGACCACCCAGTACTTC

J: TRBJ2-5
size: few
V: TRBV4-3
D: TRBD2
CDR3: CASSPASGGERETQYF
DNA: TGCGCCAGCAGCCCGGCTAGCGGGGGGGAGAGAGAGACCCAGTACTTC

J: TRBJ1-1
size: -
V: TRBV5-1
D: TRBD1
CDR3: CASRRFVAGGNTEAFF
DNA: TGCGCCAGCCGTAGGTTCGTGGCAGGGGGCAACACTGAAGCTTTCTTT

J: TRBJ1-1
size: -
V: TRBV9
D: -
CDR3: CASSVGEVNTEAFF
DNA: TGTGCCAGCAGCGTTGGAGAGGTGAACACTGAAGCTTTCTTT

J: TRBJ2-7
size: -
V: TRBV28
D: TRBD1
CDR3: CASRPGTGILYEQYF
DNA: TGTGCCAGCAGACCCGGGACAGGGATCCTTTACGAGCAGTACTTC

J: TRBJ2-7
size: few
V: TRBV7-2
D: -
CDR3: CASSPDRFPYEQYF
DNA: TGTGCCAGCAGTCCTGACAGGTTCCCCTACGAGCAGTACTTC

J: TRBJ2-6
size: -
V: TRBV29-1
D: -
CDR3: CSVEGATGANVLTF
DNA: TGCAGCGTTGAGGGGGCGACTGGGGCCAACGTCCTGACTTTC

J: TRBJ2-7
size: -
V: TRBV20-1
D: TRBD2
CDR3: CSARGAGVGYEQYF
DNA: TGCAGTGCTAGAGGTGCGGGAGTAGGGTACGAGCAGTACTTC

J: TRBJ2-5
size: few
V: TRBV7-9
D: TRBD1
CDR3: CASSRRDRVVETQYF
DNA: TGTGCCAGCAGCAGACGGGACAGGGTAGTTGAGACCCAGTACTTC

J: TRBJ1-1
size: few
V: TRBV29-1
D: TRBD1
CDR3: CSVDDRDTEAFF
DNA: TGCAGCGTTGATGACAGGGACACTGAAGCTTTCTTT

J: TRBJ2-1
size: -
V: TRBV10-3
D: TRBD2
CDR3: CAIRGLAGDNEQFF
DNA: TGTGCCATCAGGGGCCTAGCGGGGGACAATGAGCAGTTCTTC

J: TRBJ2-6
size: -
V: TRBV9
D: -
CDR3: CASSVGFGIGANVLTF
DNA: TGTGCCAGCAGCGTAGGGTTCGGGATAGGGGCCAACGTCCTGACTTTC

J: TRBJ2-2
size: -
V: TRBV4-1
D: TRBD2
CDR3: CASSQAWTGGPFTGELFF
DNA: TGCGCCAGCAGCCAAGCTTGGACGGGAGGGCCATTCACCGGGGAGCTGTTTTTT

J: TRBJ1-4
size: -
V: TRBV12-3/TRBV12-4
D: -
CDR3: CASSLGEAEKLFF
DNA: TGTGCCAGCAGCCTAGGGGAAGCCGAAAAACTGTTTTTT

J: TRBJ1-2
size: few
V: TRBV7-8
D: TRBD1
CDR3: CASSIHRGGNYGYTF
DNA: TGTGCCAGCAGCATTCACAGGGGAGGGAACTATGGCTACACCTTC

J: TRBJ1-1
size: -
V: TRBV12-3/TRBV12-4
D: -
CDR3: CASSLRRDTEAFF
DNA: TGTGCCAGCAGTTTACGGAGAGACACTGAAGCTTTCTTT

J: TRBJ1-4
size: -
V: TRBV7-9
D: -
CDR3: CASTKLATNEKLFF
DNA: TGTGCCAGCACCAAACTTGCAACTAATGAAAAACTGTTTTTT

J: TRBJ1-5
size: few
V: TRBV25-1
D: -
CDR3: CASRSGNQPQHF
DNA: TGTGCCAGCAGGTCGGGGAATCAGCCCCAGCATTTT

J: TRBJ2-3
size: -
V: TRBV19
D: TRBD1
CDR3: CASSARDRGADTQYF
DNA: TGTGCCAGTAGTGCCCGGGACAGGGGGGCAGATACGCAGTATTTT

J: TRBJ2-2
size: few
V: TRBV29-1
D: TRBD2
CDR3: CSVLTSGPGELFF
DNA: TGCAGCGTCCTGACTAGCGGCCCCGGGGAGCTGTTTTTT

J: TRBJ2-2
size: -
V: TRBV7-2
D: TRBD2
CDR3: CASSRGLGNTGELFF
DNA: TGTGCCAGCAGCCGAGGACTAGGGAACACCGGGGAGCTGTTTTTT

J: TRBJ2-3
size: -
V: TRBV6-5
D: -
CDR3: CASSYSVGGPADTQYF
DNA: TGTGCCAGCAGTTACTCTGTGGGGGGGCCGGCAGATACGCAGTATTTT

J: TRBJ2-3
size: few
V: TRBV11-2
D: -
CDR3: CASSLVGSNTQYF
DNA: TGTGCCAGCAGCTTAGTAGGCTCCAATACGCAGTATTTT

J: TRBJ2-4
size: -
V: TRBV5-4
D: TRBD1
CDR3: CASSLGQGIAKNIQYF
DNA: TGTGCCAGCAGCTTGGGACAGGGAATAGCCAAAAACATTCAGTACTTC

J: TRBJ2-5
size: few
V: TRBV12-3/TRBV12-4
D: -
CDR3: CASSDSRIETQYF
DNA: TGTGCCAGCAGTGACTCTAGGATAGAGACCCAGTACTTC

J: TRBJ2-7
size: few
V: TRBV28
D: -
CDR3: CASSTLVPGEQYF
DNA: TGTGCCAGCAGTACACTAGTCCCAGGCGAGCAGTACTTC

J: TRBJ1-5
size: few
V: TRBV10-3
D: -
CDR3: CAISAPGVDQPQHF
DNA: TGTGCCATCAGTGCCCCAGGTGTCGATCAGCCCCAGCATTTT